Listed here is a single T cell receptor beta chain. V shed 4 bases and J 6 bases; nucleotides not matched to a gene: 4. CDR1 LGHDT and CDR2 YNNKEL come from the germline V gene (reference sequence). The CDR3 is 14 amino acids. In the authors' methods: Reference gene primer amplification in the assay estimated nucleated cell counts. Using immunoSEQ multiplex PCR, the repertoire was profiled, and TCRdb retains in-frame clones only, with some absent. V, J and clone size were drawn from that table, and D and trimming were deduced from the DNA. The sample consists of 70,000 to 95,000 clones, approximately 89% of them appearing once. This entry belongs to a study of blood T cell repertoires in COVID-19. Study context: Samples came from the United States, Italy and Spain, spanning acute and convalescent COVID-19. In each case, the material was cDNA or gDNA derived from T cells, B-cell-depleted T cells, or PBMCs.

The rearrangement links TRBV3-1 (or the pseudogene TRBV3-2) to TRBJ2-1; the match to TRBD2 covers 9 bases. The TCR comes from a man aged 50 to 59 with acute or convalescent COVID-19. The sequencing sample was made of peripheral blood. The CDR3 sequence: CASSPQRGANEQFF. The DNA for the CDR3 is TGTGCCAGCAGCCCTCAGCGGGGGGCCAATGAGCAGTTCTTC.